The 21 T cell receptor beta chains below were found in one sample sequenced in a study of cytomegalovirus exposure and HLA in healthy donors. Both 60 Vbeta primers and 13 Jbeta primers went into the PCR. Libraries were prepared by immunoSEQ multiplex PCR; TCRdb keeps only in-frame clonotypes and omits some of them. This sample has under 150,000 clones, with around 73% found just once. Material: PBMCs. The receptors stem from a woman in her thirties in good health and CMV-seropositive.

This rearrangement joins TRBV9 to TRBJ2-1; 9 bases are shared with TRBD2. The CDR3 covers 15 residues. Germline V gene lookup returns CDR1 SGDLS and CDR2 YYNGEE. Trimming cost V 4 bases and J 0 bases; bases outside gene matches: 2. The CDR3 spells CASSRSGSSYNEQFF. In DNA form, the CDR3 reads TGTGCCAGCAGCCGTAGCGGGAGCTCCTACAATGAGCAGTTCTTC.

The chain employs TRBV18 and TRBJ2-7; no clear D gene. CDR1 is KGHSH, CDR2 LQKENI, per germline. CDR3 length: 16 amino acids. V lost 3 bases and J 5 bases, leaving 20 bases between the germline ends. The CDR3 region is CASSPPPRLQVHEQYF. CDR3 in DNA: TGTGCCAGCTCACCGCCCCCCCGTTTGCAGGTTCACGAGCAGTACTTC.

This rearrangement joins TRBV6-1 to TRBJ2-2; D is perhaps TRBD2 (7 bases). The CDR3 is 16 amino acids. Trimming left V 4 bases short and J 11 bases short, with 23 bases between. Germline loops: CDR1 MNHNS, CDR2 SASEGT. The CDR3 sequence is CASSGGGATLDGELFF. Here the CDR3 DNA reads TGTGCCAGCAGTGGTGGGGGGGCCACTCTGGACGGCGAGCTGTTTTTT.

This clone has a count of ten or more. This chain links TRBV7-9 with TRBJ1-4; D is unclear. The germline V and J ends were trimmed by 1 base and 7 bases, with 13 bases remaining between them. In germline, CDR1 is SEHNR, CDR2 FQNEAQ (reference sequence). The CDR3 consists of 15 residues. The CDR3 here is CASSLEAGSGEKLFF. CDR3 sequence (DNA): TGTGCCAGCAGCTTAGAGGCGGGAAGCGGTGAAAAACTGTTTTTT.

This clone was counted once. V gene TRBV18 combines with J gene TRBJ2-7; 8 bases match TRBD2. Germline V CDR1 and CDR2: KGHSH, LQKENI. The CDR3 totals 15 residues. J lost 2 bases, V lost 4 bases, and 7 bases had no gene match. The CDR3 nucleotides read TGTGCCAGCTCACGAACTAGCGGAGAGACCTACGAGCAGTACTTC. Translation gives CASSRTSGETYEQYF. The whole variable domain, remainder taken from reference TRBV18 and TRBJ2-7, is NAGVMQNPRHLVRRRGQEARLRCSPMKGHSHVYWYRQLPEEGLKFMVYLQKENIIDESGMPKERFSAEFPKEGPSILRIQQVVRGDSAAYFCASSRTSGETYEQYFGPGTRLTVT.

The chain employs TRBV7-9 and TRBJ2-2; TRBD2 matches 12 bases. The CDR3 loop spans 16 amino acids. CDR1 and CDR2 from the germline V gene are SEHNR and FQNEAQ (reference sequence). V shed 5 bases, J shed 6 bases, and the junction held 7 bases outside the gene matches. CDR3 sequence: CASSPDGLAGPGELFF. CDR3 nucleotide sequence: TGTGCCAGCAGCCCCGACGGACTAGCGGGACCCGGGGAGCTGTTTTTT.

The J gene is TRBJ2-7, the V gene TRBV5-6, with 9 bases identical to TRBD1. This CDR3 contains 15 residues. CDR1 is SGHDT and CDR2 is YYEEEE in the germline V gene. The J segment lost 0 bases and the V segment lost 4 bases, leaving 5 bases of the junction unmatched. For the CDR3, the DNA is TGTGCCAGCAGCAACGACAGGGGGTTCTCCTACGAGCAGTACTTC. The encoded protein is CASSNDRGFSYEQYF.

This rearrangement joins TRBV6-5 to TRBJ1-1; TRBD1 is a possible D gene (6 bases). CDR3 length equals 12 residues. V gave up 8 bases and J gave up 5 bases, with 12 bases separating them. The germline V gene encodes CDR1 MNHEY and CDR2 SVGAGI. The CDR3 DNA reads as TGTGCCAGCGGGTTGAGGGGGACTGAAGCTTTCTTT. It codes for CASGLRGTEAFF.

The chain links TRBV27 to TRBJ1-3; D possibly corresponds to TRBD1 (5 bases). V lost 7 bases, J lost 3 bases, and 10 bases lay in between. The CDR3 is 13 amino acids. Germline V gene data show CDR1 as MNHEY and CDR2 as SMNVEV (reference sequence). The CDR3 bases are TGTGCCAGCAAGTCGGGGGGTGGAAACACCATATATTTT. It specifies CASKSGGGNTIYF.

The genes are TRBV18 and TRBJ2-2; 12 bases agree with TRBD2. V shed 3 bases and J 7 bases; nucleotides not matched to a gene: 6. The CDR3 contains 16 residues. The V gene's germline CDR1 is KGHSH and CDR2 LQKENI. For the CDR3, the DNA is TGTGCCAGCTCACCCAGACTAGCGGGAGATAGCGGGGAGCTGTTTTTT. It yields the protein CASSPRLAGDSGELFF.

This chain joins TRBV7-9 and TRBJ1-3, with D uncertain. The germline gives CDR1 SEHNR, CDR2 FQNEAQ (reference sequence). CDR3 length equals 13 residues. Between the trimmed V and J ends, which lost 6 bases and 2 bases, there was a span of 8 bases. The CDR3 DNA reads TGTGCCAGCAGGGCGGGTCCTGGAAACACCATATATTTT. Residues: CASRAGPGNTIYF.

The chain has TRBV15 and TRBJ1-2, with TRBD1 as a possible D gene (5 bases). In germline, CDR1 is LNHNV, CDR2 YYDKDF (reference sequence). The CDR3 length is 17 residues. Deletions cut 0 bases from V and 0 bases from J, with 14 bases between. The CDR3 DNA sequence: TGTGCCACCAGCAGAGATCTTTGGGGGGATCCTAACTATGGCTACACCTTC. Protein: CATSRDLWGDPNYGYTF.

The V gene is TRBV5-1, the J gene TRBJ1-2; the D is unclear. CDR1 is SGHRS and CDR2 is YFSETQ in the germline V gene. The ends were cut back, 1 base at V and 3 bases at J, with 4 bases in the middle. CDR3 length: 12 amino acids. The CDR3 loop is CASSLTDYGYTF. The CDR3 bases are TGCGCCAGCAGCTTGACGGACTATGGCTACACCTTC.

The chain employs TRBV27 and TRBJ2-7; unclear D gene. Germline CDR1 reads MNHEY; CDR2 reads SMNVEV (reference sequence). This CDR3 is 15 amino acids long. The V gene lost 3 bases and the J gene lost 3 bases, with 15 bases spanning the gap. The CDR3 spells CASSFLPTEYYEQYF. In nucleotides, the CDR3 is TGTGCCAGCAGTTTCCTCCCGACTGAATACTACGAGCAGTACTTC.

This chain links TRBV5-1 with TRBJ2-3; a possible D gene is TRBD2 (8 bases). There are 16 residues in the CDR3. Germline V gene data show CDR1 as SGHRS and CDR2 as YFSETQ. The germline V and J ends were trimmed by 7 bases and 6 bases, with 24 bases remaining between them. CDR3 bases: TGCGCCAGCCACGGCGGGGGGACAGCCGACACTGATACGCAGTATTTT. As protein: CASHGGGTADTDTQYF.

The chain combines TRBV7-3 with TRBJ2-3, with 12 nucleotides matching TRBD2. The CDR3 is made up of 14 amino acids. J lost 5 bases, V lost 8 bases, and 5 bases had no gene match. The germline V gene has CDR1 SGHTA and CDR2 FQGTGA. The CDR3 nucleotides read TGTGCCAGCCACAGGGGACTAGCGGGAGATACGCAGTATTTT. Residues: CASHRGLAGDTQYF.

The CDR3 DNA reads TGCGCCAGCAGCTCTCAACCACTAGCGGGAGGAGGGGAGACCCAGTACTTC. Protein: CASSSQPLAGGGETQYF. The V call is TRBV5-1, the J call TRBJ2-5; 12 bases map to TRBD2. Germline CDR1 and CDR2: SGHRS and YFSETQ. This CDR3 region has 17 residues. V shed 3 bases, J shed 5 bases, and the junction held 11 bases outside the gene matches.

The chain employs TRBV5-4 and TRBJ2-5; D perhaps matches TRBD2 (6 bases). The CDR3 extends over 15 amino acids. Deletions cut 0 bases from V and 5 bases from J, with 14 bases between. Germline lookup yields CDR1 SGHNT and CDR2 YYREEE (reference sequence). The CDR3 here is CASSLGGDREETQYF. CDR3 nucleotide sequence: TGTGCCAGCAGCTTGGGCGGGGACCGCGAGGAGACCCAGTACTTC.

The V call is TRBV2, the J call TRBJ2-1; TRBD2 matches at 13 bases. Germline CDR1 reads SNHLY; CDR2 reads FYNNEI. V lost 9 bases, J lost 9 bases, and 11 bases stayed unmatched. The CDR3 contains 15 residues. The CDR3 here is CARTVGTSGTGEQFF. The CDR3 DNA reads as TGTGCCAGGACGGTTGGGACTAGCGGGACGGGTGAGCAGTTCTTC.

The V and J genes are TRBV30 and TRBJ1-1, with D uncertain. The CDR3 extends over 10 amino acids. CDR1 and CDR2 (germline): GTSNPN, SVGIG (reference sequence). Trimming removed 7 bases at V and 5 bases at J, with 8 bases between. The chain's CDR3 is CAFSSTEAFF. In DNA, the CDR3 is TGTGCCTTTAGCAGTACTGAAGCTTTCTTT.

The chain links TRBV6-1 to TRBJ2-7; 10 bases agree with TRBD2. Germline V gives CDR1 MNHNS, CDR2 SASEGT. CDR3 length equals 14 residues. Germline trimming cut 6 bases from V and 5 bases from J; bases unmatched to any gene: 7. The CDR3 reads CASRTLAGKDEQYF. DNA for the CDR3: TGTGCCAGCAGAACACTAGCGGGAAAGGACGAGCAGTACTTC.